A selection of T cell receptor beta chains follows, all from one sample in a study of cytomegalovirus exposure and HLA in healthy donors. Some clones are missing from TCRdb's copy, which holds only in-frame ones; the method was immunoSEQ multiplex PCR. The profile shows about 310,000 clones, nearly 90% of them singletons. Specimen: PBMCs. The receptors here all came from a man aged 30 to 39 in good health and CMV-seronegative. CDR3s include the opening cysteine and the closing phenylalanine or tryptophan. Fields, in order: V gene, clone size, J gene, D gene, CDR3 protein, CDR3 DNA. D genes are given only for firm matches. Clone size appears in some rows only: once, few, many, or a class for an expanded clone.

TRBV10-1	NA	TRBJ2-3	TRBD2	CASSRTSGGPDTQYF	TGCGCCAGCAGTAGGACTAGCGGGGGTCCAGATACGCAGTATTTT
TRBV7-2	once	TRBJ2-5	NA	CASSLARGHRETQYF	TGTGCCAGCAGCTTAGCGCGAGGCCATCGAGAGACCCAGTACTTC
TRBV7-9	once	TRBJ2-5	NA	CASSRQNQETQYF	TGTGCCAGCAGCCGACAGAACCAAGAGACCCAGTACTTC
TRBV19	NA	TRBJ2-2	TRBD2	CASSGLAVNTGELFF	TGTGCCAGTAGTGGACTAGCGGTAAACACCGGGGAGCTGTTTTTT
TRBV4-3	NA	TRBJ2-7	NA	CASSQDQRASYEQYF	TGCGCCAGCAGCCAAGATCAGAGGGCCTCCTACGAGCAGTACTTC
TRBV11-3	NA	TRBJ1-2	NA	CASSLDPSGGGYTF	TGTGCCAGCAGCTTAGATCCCTCCGGGGGTGGCTACACCTTC
TRBV7-9	once	TRBJ2-5	NA	CASSFPQGGQETQYF	TGTGCCAGCAGCTTCCCCCAGGGGGGTCAAGAGACCCAGTACTTC
TRBV5-1	NA	TRBJ2-3	NA	CASSPRGAGASTDTQYF	TGCGCCAGCAGCCCACGTGGGGCGGGGGCAAGCACAGATACGCAGTATTTT
TRBV30	few	TRBJ1-2	TRBD1	CAWSPGQVHGYTF	TGTGCCTGGAGTCCAGGACAGGTCCATGGCTACACCTTC
TRBV6-5	NA	TRBJ1-3	NA	CASSQLGNTIYF	TGTGCCAGCAGCCAACTGGGAAACACCATATATTTT
TRBV13	once	TRBJ2-7	TRBD2	CASSLSGSGEVEQYF	TGTGCCAGCAGCCTAAGCGGTAGCGGGGAGGTCGAGCAGTACTTC
TRBV2	NA	TRBJ1-6	TRBD1	CASSVGTGSYSPLHF	TGTGCCAGCAGTGTGGGGACAGGGTCCTACTCACCCCTCCACTTT
TRBV29-1	NA	TRBJ2-2	TRBD1	CSVDYSRTGDPGELFF	TGCAGCGTTGATTACTCACGGACAGGGGATCCCGGGGAGCTGTTTTTT
TRBV30	NA	TRBJ2-3	NA	CAWSGWEEGADTQYF	TGTGCCTGGAGTGGGTGGGAAGAAGGGGCGGATACGCAGTATTTT
TRBV18	NA	TRBJ2-5	TRBD2	CASSGLAGGETQYF	TGTGCCAGCTCCGGACTAGCGGGGGGAGAGACCCAGTACTTC
TRBV19	NA	TRBJ1-5	TRBD1	CASSMGQSGNQPQHF	TGTGCCAGTAGTATGGGACAGTCGGGCAATCAGCCCCAGCATTTT
TRBV6-4	NA	TRBJ1-1	NA	CASRVPLGTEAFF	TGTGCCAGCAGGGTCCCACTAGGCACTGAAGCTTTCTTT
TRBV7-8	NA	TRBJ2-7	NA	CASSLAFRQASYEQYF	TGTGCCAGCAGCTTAGCGTTCCGGCAGGCCTCCTACGAGCAGTACTTC
TRBV7-6	NA	TRBJ2-7	TRBD2	CASSFGAGSYEQYF	TGTGCCAGCAGCTTCGGAGCGGGGTCCTACGAGCAGTACTTC
TRBV9	NA	TRBJ1-1	NA	CASSVWYRGEGPYTEAFF	TGTGCCAGCAGCGTATGGTATCGGGGGGAAGGTCCTTACACTGAAGCTTTCTTT
TRBV9	NA	TRBJ2-1	NA	CASPPGVTSYNEQFF	TGTGCCAGCCCCCCGGGGGTGACCTCCTACAATGAGCAGTTCTTC
TRBV10-3	NA	TRBJ1-1	NA	CAISTGSLVTEAFF	TGTGCCATCAGTACAGGGAGTTTAGTCACTGAAGCTTTCTTT
TRBV27	NA	TRBJ1-5	TRBD1	CASRQGAGQPQHF	TGTGCCTCACGACAGGGGGCTGGTCAGCCCCAGCATTTT
TRBV5-1	NA	TRBJ2-7	NA	CASSLLGDEQYF	TGCGCCAGCAGCCTCCTCGGGGACGAGCAGTACTTC